This entry describes one TCR beta chain. Antigen: not known. This sample was taken from a study of T cells expressing NK-cell markers. Looking at the study overall: TCR beta repertoires came from sorted CD3+CD56+NKG2C+, CD3+CD56+NKG2C- and CD3+CD56-NKG2C+ T cells. General observations from the study: The study left the HCMV specificity of expanded NKG2C+ T cell clones unresolved. Dominance of the CD3+CD56-NKG2C+ fraction by these clonotypes also held in several donors. Among CD8+ T cells from over 5 donors, dominant NKG2C+ clonotypes accounted for roughly 1.0-7.0%.

From the 5' RACE reads, TCRdb lists one entry per CDR3 protein and no DNA. Its table lists 300,000 to 450,000 distinct CDR3 sequences. CDR1 is SGHVS and CDR2 is FQNEAQ in the germline V gene. The CDR3 runs to 16 residues. Sequenced sample: blood T cells: a sorted CD56 or NKG2C T cell subset, CD4+ or CD8+ T cells, or bulk PBMC T cells (not recorded which). The receptor's source is a man aged 18-69 years in good health. V is TRBV7-8 and J is TRBJ2-3; TCRdb indicates TRBD2, and absent DNA this call remains unverified. CDR3 region: CASSPSAGGNTNTQYF.